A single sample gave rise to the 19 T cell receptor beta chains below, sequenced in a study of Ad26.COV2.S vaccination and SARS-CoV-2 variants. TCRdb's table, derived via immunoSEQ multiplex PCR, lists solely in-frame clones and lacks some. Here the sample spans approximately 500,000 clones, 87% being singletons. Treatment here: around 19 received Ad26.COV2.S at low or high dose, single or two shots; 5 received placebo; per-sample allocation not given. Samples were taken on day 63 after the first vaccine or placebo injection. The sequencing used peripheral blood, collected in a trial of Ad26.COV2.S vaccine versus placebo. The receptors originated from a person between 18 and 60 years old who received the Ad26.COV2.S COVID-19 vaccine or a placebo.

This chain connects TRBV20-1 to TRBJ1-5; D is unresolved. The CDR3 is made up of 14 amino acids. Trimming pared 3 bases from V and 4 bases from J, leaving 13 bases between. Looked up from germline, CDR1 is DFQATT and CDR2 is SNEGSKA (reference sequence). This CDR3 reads CSASSGSLNQPQHF. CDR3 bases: TGCAGTGCTAGTTCGGGCAGCCTTAATCAGCCCCAGCATTTT.

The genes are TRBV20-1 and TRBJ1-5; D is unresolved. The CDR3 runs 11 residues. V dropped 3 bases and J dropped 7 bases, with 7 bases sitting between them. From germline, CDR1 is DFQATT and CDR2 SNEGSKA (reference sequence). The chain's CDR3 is CSASDGQPQHF. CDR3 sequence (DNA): TGCAGTGCTAGTGACGGGCAGCCCCAGCATTTT.

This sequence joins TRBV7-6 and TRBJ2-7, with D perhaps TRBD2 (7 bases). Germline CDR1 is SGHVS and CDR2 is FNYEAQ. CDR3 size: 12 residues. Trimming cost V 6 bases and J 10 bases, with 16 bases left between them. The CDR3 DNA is TGTGCCAGCAGTTCCTCCGGGGGGCTCCAGTACTTC. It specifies CASSSSGGLQYF.

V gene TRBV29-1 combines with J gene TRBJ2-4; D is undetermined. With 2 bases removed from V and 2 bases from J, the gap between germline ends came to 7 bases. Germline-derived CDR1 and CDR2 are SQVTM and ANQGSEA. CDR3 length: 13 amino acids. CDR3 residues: CSVESGSKNIQYF. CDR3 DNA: TGCAGCGTTGAATCTGGCTCCAAAAACATTCAGTACTTC.

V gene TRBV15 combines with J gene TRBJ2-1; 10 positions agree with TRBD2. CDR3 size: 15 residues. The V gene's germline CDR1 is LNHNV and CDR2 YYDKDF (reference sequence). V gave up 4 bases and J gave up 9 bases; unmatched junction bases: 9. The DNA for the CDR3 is TGTGCCACCAGCAAACTAGCGGGACCCGAAGGTGAGCAGTTCTTC. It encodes CATSKLAGPEGEQFF.

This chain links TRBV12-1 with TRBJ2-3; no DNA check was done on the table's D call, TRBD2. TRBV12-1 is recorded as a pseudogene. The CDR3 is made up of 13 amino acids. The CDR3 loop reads CARQPAIPDTQYF. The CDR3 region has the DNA TGTGCCAGGCAACCAGCGATTCCAGATACGCAGTATTTT.

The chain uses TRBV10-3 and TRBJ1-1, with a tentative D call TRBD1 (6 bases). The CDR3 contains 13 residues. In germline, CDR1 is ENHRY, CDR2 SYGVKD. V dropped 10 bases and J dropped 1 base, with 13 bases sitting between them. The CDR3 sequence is CATWQDRNTEAFF. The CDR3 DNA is TGTGCCACCTGGCAGGACAGGAACACTGAAGCTTTCTTT.

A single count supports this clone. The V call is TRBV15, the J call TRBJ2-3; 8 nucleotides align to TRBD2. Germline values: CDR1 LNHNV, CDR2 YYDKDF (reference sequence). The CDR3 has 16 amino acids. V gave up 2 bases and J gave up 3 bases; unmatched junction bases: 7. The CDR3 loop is CATSRLERELTDTQYF. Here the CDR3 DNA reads TGTGCCACCAGCAGACTAGAGCGGGAGTTAACAGATACGCAGTATTTT. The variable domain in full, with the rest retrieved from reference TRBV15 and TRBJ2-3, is DAMVIQNPRYQVTQFGKPVTLSCSQTLNHNVMYWYQQKSSQAPKLLFHYYDKDFNNEADTPDNFQSRRPNTSFCFLDIRSPGLGDTAMYLCATSRLERELTDTQYFGPGTRLTVL.

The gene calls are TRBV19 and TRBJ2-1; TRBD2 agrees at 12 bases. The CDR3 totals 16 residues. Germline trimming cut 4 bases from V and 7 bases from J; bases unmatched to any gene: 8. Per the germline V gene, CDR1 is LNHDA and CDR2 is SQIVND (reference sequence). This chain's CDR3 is CASSTRLAGVTNEQFF. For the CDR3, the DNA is TGTGCCAGTAGTACGCGACTAGCGGGAGTCACGAATGAGCAGTTCTTC.

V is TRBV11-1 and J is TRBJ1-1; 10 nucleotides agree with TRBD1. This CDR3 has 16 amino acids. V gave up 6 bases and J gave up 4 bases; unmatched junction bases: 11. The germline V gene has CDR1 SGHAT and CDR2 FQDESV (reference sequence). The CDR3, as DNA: TGTGCCAGCAGTCCCCGGGACAGGGGAAGGGGCACTGAAGCTTTCTTT. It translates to CASSPRDRGRGTEAFF.

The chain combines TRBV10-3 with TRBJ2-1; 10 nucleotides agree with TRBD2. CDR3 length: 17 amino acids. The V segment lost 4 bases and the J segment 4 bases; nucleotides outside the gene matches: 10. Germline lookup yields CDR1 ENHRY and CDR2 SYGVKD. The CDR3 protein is CAISVSASGSKYNEQFF. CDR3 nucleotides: TGTGCCATCAGTGTATCGGCTAGCGGGAGTAAATACAATGAGCAGTTCTTC.

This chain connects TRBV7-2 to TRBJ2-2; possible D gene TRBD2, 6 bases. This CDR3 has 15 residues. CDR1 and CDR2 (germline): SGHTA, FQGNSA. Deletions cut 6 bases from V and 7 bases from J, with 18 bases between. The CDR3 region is CASSTGLAGLGELFF. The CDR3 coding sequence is TGTGCCAGCAGTACAGGCCTCGCGGGACTCGGGGAGCTGTTTTTT.

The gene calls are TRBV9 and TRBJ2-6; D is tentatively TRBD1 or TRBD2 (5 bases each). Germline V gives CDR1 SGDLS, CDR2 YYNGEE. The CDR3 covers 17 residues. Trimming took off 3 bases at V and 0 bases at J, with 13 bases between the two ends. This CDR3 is CASSAGGQPSGANVLTF. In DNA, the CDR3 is TGTGCCAGCAGCGCAGGAGGACAACCCTCTGGGGCCAACGTCCTGACTTTC.

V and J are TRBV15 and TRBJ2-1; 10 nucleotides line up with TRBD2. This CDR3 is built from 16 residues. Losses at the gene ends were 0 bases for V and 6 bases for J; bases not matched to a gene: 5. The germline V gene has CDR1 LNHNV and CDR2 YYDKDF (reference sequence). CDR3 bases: TGTGCCACCAGCAGAGATCGGGTAGCGGGAGGCAATGAGCAGTTCTTC. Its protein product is CATSRDRVAGGNEQFF.

As DNA, the CDR3 is TGTGCCAGTGGGGGTTTCTTTGGGGAGGGCAGTGAGCAGTACTTC. Amino acids: CASGGFFGEGSEQYF. The rearrangement joins TRBV6-5 to TRBJ2-7, with 7 bases identical to TRBD2. Unmatched junction bases numbered 18, after V lost 9 bases and J lost 7 bases. The V gene's germline CDR1 is MNHEY and CDR2 SVGAGI. This CDR3 has 15 residues.

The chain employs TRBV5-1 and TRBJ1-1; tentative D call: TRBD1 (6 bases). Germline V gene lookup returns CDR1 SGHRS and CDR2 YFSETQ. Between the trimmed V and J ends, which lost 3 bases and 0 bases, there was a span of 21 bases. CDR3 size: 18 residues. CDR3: CASSSLGGGSLMNTEAFF. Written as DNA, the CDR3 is TGCGCCAGCAGCTCGCTGGGGGGCGGGAGTTTAATGAACACTGAAGCTTTCTTT.

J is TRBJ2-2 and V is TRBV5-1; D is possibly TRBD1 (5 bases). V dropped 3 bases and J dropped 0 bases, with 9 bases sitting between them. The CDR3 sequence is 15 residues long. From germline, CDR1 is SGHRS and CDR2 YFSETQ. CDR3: CASSSVTANTGELFF. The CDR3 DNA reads TGCGCCAGCAGCTCAGTGACAGCGAACACCGGGGAGCTGTTTTTT.

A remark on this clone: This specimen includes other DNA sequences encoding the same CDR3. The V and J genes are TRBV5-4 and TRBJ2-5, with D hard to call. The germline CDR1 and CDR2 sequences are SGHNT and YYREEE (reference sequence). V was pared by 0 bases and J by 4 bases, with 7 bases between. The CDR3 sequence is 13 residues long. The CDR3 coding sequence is TGTGCCAGCAGCTTGGCTGGGGTAGAGACCCAGTACTTC. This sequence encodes CASSLAGVETQYF.

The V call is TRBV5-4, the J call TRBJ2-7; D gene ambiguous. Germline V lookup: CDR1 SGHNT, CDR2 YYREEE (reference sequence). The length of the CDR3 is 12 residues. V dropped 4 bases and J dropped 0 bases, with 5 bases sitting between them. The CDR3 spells CASSVDSYEQYF. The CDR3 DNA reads TGTGCCAGCAGCGTGGACTCCTACGAGCAGTACTTC. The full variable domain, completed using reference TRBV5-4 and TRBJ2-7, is ETGVTQSPTHLIKTRGQQVTLRCSSQSGHNTVSWYQQALGQGPQFIFQYYREEENGRGNFPPRFSGLQFPNYSSELNVNALELDDSALYLCASSVDSYEQYFGPGTRLTVT.